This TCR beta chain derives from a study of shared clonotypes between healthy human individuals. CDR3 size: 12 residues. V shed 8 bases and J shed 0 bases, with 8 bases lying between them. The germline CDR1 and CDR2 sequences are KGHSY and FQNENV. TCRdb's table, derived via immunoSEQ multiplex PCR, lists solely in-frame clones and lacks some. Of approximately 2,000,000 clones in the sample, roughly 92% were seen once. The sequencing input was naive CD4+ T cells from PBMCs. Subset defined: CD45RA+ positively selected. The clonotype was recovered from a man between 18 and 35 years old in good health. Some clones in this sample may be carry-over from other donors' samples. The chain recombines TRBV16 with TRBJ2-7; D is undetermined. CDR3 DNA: TGTGCCAGCGGAAGGTCCTCCTACGAGCAGTACTTC. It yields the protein CASGRSSYEQYF.